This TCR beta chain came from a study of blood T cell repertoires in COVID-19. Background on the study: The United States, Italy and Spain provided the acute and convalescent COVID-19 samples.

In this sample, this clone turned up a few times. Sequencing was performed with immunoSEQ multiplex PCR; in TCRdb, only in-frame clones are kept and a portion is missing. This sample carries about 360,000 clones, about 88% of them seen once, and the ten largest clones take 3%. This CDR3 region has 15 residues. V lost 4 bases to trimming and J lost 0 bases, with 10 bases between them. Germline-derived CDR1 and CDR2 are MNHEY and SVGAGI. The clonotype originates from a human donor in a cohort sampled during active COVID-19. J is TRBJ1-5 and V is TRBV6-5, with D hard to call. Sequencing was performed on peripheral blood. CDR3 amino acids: CASSLQLNSNQPQHF. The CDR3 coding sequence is TGTGCCAGCAGTTTACAGTTAAATAGCAATCAGCCCCAGCATTTT.